One sample yielded the 9 T cell receptor beta chains listed below, sequenced in a study of T cells in Graves' hyperthyroidism and ophthalmopathy. Amplified regions were TCR beta CDR3 sequences from RNA transcripts. First-round RT-PCR of the TCR CDR3 relied on the HTBI primer set. TCRdb redid the calling of the multiplex PCR reads with MiXCR, one entry per CDR3 protein. The data contain about 420,000 distinct CDR3 sequences, approximately 14% of them singletons. Material for sequencing was blood. Receptors were obtained from a woman younger than 35 with Graves' hyperthyroidism.

V usage is TRBV5-1 and J usage is TRBJ2-1; 10 nucleotides agree with TRBD1. This CDR3 region has 15 residues. Germline V lookup: CDR1 SGHRS, CDR2 YFSETQ. V lost 5 bases and J lost 5; bases outside the gene matches: 7. The CDR3 nucleotides are TGCGCCAGCAGGGCCGGGACAGGGGCCAACAATGAGCAGTTCTTC. Residues: CASRAGTGANNEQFF. Combining the CDR3 with reference TRBV5-1 and TRBJ2-1 gives the whole variable domain KAGVTQTPRYLIKTRGQQVTLSCSPISGHRSVSWYQQTPGQGLQFLFEYFSETQRNKGNFPGRFSGRQFSNSRSEMNVSTLELGDSALYLCASRAGTGANNEQFFGPGTRLTVL.

This clonotype was seen at least ten times. The junction shows a germline mismatch at one end, possibly a read error. V gene TRBV5-6 combines with J gene TRBJ2-2; D remains unclear. From germline, CDR1 is SGHDT and CDR2 YYEEEE. The length of the CDR3 is 14 residues. The CDR3 spells CASSLGPNTGELFF. In nucleotides, the CDR3 is TGTGCCAGCAGTTTGGGCCCGAACACCGGGGAGCTGTTTTTT.

The V and J genes are TRBV19 and TRBJ2-7; 14 nucleotides match TRBD2. Per the germline V gene, CDR1 is LNHDA and CDR2 is SQIVND (reference sequence). V gave up 3 bases and J gave up 0 bases; unmatched junction bases: 7. CDR3 length equals 18 residues. In nucleotides, the CDR3 is TGTGCCAGTAGTATCAGGACTAGCGGGAGGAGAGGCTCCTACGAGCAGTACTTC. This sequence encodes CASSIRTSGRRGSYEQYF.

This clonotype was counted many times. The chain has TRBV4-1 and TRBJ1-1; tentatively, D is TRBD1 (6 bases). The CDR3 covers 15 residues. Per the germline V gene, CDR1 is MGHRA and CDR2 is YSYEKL. Trimming pared 1 base from V and 2 bases from J, leaving 11 bases between. The CDR3 region has the DNA TGCGCCAGCAGCCAAGGCAGACAGGATAACACTGAAGCTTTCTTT. This codes for CASSQGRQDNTEAFF.

This clonotype was counted ten times or more. This chain connects TRBV12-3 or TRBV12-4 to TRBJ2-3; TRBD1 agrees at 7 bases. J gave up 3 bases and V 5 bases, and 2 bases lay outside the gene matches. This CDR3 has 13 amino acids. The DNA of the CDR3 is TGTGCCAGCAGTAAGGGACAGACAGATACGCAGTATTTT. It translates to CASSKGQTDTQYF.

In its sample, this clonotype was seen a few times. The chain has TRBV30 and TRBJ2-5, with a tentative D call TRBD2 (5 bases). The V end lost 2 bases, the J end lost 3 bases, and 16 bases lay between the germline ends. The germline gives CDR1 GTSNPN, CDR2 SVGIG (reference sequence). There are 15 residues in the CDR3. This CDR3 reads CAWSIPRGPKETQYF. The CDR3 DNA sequence: TGTGCCTGGAGTATACCCCGCGGGCCAAAAGAGACCCAGTACTTC.

The chain links TRBV5-1 to TRBJ1-3, with TRBD1 identical over 7 bases. Trimming removed 0 bases from V and 3 bases from J; junction bases left unmatched: 3. CDR1 SGHRS and CDR2 YFSETQ come from the germline V gene. The CDR3 loop spans 15 amino acids. The CDR3 reads CASSLDAGGGNTIYF. The CDR3 region has the DNA TGCGCCAGCAGCTTGGACGCAGGGGGTGGAAACACCATATATTTT.

This clonotype has a count of ten or more. V usage is TRBV28 and J usage is TRBJ2-3; perhaps TRBD2 as D (5 bases). V was pared by 3 bases and J by 4 bases, with 17 bases between. Germline V gene lookup returns CDR1 MDHEN and CDR2 SYDVKM. There are 16 residues in the CDR3. The CDR3 coding sequence is TGTGCCAGCAGTTTCGGTCGTCGAGGGCACCCAGATACGCAGTATTTT. Its translation: CASSFGRRGHPDTQYF. Supplemented by reference TRBV28 and TRBJ2-3, the full variable domain reads DVKVTQSSRYLVKRTGEKVFLECVQDMDHENMFWYRQDPGLGLRLIYFSYDVKMKEKGDIPEGYSVSREKKERFSLILESASTNQTSMYLCASSFGRRGHPDTQYFGPGTRLTVL.

Regarding this clonotype: One base away lies a much larger clone, so this may be a sequencing read error. The CDR3 carries no conserved terminal phenylalanine or tryptophan, so it likely arises from a read error. The chain combines TRBV5-1 with TRBJ2-3; a weak D match, TRBD2 (5 bases). Germline CDR1 reads SGHRS; CDR2 reads YFSETQ. The ends were cut back, 2 bases at V and 2 bases at J, with 9 bases in the middle. CDR3 length equals 14 residues. The CDR3 loop is CASSFEGFTDTQYL. The CDR3 DNA is TGCGCCAGCAGCTTCGAGGGTTTCACAGATACGCAGTATCTT.